One and the same sample provided the 15 T cell receptor beta chains below, sequenced in a study of T cell changes during pregnancy in multiple sclerosis (dated by TCRdb to about 2019). Library preparation employed the immunoSEQ multiplex PCR assay. TCRdb limited this immuneACCESS table to in-frame rearrangements with V and J called. A share of clones is missing; checked studies link under half to unresolved V genes, and the rest is unexplained. The sample includes 65,000 to 90,000 clones, with 85% to 95% observed a single time. Approximately 2.1% of the sample is held by the ten biggest clonotypes. This sample comprised peripheral blood, obtained before pregnancy. The receptors here all came from a female donor with multiple sclerosis, enrolled in a pregnancy study.

This clone was observed a handful of times. The J gene is TRBJ1-1, the V gene TRBV5-1, with D possibly being TRBD1 (5 bases). This CDR3 is 13 amino acids long. Trimming removed 1 base at V and 3 bases at J, with 7 bases between. The V gene's germline CDR1 is SGHRS and CDR2 YFSETQ. In DNA form, the CDR3 reads TGCGCCAGCAGCTTGTCAGGGTACACTGAAGCTTTCTTT. This encodes CASSLSGYTEAFF.

The chain recombines TRBV5-4 with TRBJ1-3, with 9 bases that match TRBD1. After removal of 3 bases from V and 5 bases from J, the junction contained 3 bases not matched to a gene. Germline lookup yields CDR1 SGHNT and CDR2 YYREEE (reference sequence). The CDR3 has 14 amino acids. This CDR3 reads CASSSGQGRNTIYF. CDR3 nucleotide sequence: TGTGCCAGCAGCTCGGGACAGGGAAGAAACACCATATATTTT.

CDR3 region: CASSQAVHSSYEQYF. In nucleotides, the CDR3 is TGTGCCAGCAGCCAAGCGGTACACAGCTCCTACGAGCAGTACTTC. The rearrangement uses TRBV14 and TRBJ2-7; D gene unclear. V was trimmed by 1 base and J by 0 bases, leaving 10 bases between them. Germline assignment: CDR1 SGHDN and CDR2 FVKESK. The CDR3 length is 15 residues.

The V call is TRBV28, the J call TRBJ2-1; no clear D gene. The CDR3 consists of 13 residues. Germline lookup yields CDR1 MDHEN and CDR2 SYDVKM. Trimming took 5 bases from V and 1 from J, leaving 6 bases between them. The CDR3 DNA is TGTGCCAGCAGTCGCAGTTCCTACAATGAGCAGTTCTTC. Protein sequence: CASSRSSYNEQFF.

V gene TRBV18 combines with J gene TRBJ2-3; 9 bases are a match to TRBD2. CDR1 is KGHSH, CDR2 LQKENI, per germline. The length of the CDR3 is 15 residues. The V segment lost 3 bases and the J segment 4 bases; nucleotides outside the gene matches: 5. This CDR3 is CASSPGGGRADTQYF. CDR3 bases: TGTGCCAGCTCACCCGGAGGCGGGAGGGCAGATACGCAGTATTTT.

Written as DNA, the CDR3 is TGTGCCAGTAGTGAGGACAGCTCCTACGAGCAGTACTTC. Translated: CASSEDSSYEQYF. The chain couples TRBV19 to TRBJ2-7; possible D gene TRBD1, 6 bases. Germline CDR1 reads LNHDA; CDR2 reads SQIVND (reference sequence). The CDR3 is made up of 13 amino acids. Trimming stripped 5 bases from V and 0 bases from J, with 8 bases between.

The count of this clone is one. Other DNA variants within this sample encode the same CDR3. This chain uses TRBV29-1 with TRBJ2-6; D ambiguous. CDR1 SQVTM and CDR2 ANQGSEA come from the germline V gene. With 3 bases removed from V and 7 bases from J, the gap between germline ends came to 7 bases. The CDR3 extends over 12 amino acids. CDR3 amino acids: CSVEAGANVLTF. DNA of the CDR3: TGCAGCGTTGAGGCAGGTGCCAACGTCCTGACTTTC.

This clone showed up just a few times. The chain links TRBV2 to TRBJ2-5; 7 bases agree with TRBD1. CDR3 length: 13 amino acids. Germline V lookup: CDR1 SNHLY, CDR2 FYNNEI. The ends lost 10 bases at V and 3 bases at J; junction bases unmatched: 8. The CDR3 DNA reads TGTGCCAAGACCGGGACAGCTAAAGAGACCCAGTACTTC. This gives the protein CAKTGTAKETQYF.

The CDR3, as DNA: TGTGCCAGCTCACCGGAGGAGTGGCTAGCGGGAGTCAATGAGCAGTTCTTC. As protein: CASSPEEWLAGVNEQFF. The chain carries TRBV18 and TRBJ2-1; 10 bases fit TRBD2. Germline values: CDR1 KGHSH, CDR2 LQKENI. The length of the CDR3 is 17 residues. The V segment lost 3 bases and the J segment 6 bases; nucleotides outside the gene matches: 11.

This chain uses TRBV4-3 with TRBJ2-2, with D unclear. The CDR3 sequence is 14 residues long. V was clipped by 0 bases and J by 4 bases, with 6 bases between them. Germline V gene sequence: CDR1 LGHNA, CDR2 YSLEER. The CDR3 reads CASSQDPGTGELFF. CDR3 DNA: TGCGCCAGCAGCCAAGATCCCGGCACCGGGGAGCTGTTTTTT.

CDR3 sequence: CASSSLGGHGEQYF. The CDR3 coding sequence is TGTGCCAGCAGCTCTTTGGGGGGGCATGGCGAGCAGTACTTC. The chain links TRBV7-2 to TRBJ2-7; D is perhaps TRBD2 (7 bases). Looked up from germline, CDR1 is SGHTA and CDR2 is FQGNSA. The CDR3 is 14 residues long. V was clipped by 4 bases and J by 6 bases, with 16 bases between them. Variable domain in full (rest from reference TRBV7-2 and TRBJ2-7): GAGVSQSPSNKVTEKGKDVELRCDPISGHTALYWYRQSLGQGLEFLIYFQGNSAPDKSGLPSDRFSAERTGGSVSTLTIQRTQQEDSAVYLCASSSLGGHGEQYFGPGTRLTVT.

V gene TRBV9 combines with J gene TRBJ2-2, with 7 bases that match TRBD2. The trim removed 0 bases at V and 6 bases at J, leaving 5 bases unmatched. The CDR3 runs 15 residues. The germline gives CDR1 SGDLS, CDR2 YYNGEE. The CDR3 loop is CASSVAGGLSGELFF. The CDR3 DNA is TGTGCCAGCAGCGTAGCGGGAGGCCTTTCCGGGGAGCTGTTTTTT.

This chain uses TRBV7-6 with TRBJ1-2; D may be TRBD1 (6 bases). The CDR3 has 14 amino acids. V lost 5 bases to trimming and J lost 4 bases, with 14 bases between them. Germline CDR1 and CDR2: SGHVS and FNYEAQ. The CDR3 nucleotides read TGTGCCAGCAGCCGCACCGCAGGGGCCTATGGCTACACCTTC. It yields the protein CASSRTAGAYGYTF. Filled out from reference TRBV7-6 and TRBJ1-2, the complete variable domain reads GAGVSQSPRYKVTKRGQDVALRCDPISGHVSLYWYRQALGQGPEFLTYFNYEAQQDKSGLPNDRFSAERPEGSISTLTIQRTEQRDSAMYRCASSRTAGAYGYTFGSGTRLTVV.

The rearrangement links TRBV4-3 to TRBJ2-7, with D perhaps TRBD1 (6 bases). CDR1 is LGHNA, CDR2 YSLEER, per germline. V dropped 2 bases and J dropped 0 bases, with 14 bases sitting between them. The CDR3 is made up of 16 amino acids. In nucleotides, the CDR3 is TGCGCCAGCAGCCAATCATTGGCGGACAGCTCCTACGAGCAGTACTTC. This codes for CASSQSLADSSYEQYF.

The chain combines TRBV2 with TRBJ2-1, with D possibly being TRBD2 (5 bases). Germline CDR1 SNHLY, CDR2 FYNNEI. The V gene lost 3 bases and the J gene lost 4 bases, with 13 bases spanning the gap. The CDR3 is 15 amino acids. The CDR3 region has the DNA TGTGCCAGCAGTGAGTCCCTTCGGGGTTACAATGAGCAGTTCTTC. This encodes CASSESLRGYNEQFF.